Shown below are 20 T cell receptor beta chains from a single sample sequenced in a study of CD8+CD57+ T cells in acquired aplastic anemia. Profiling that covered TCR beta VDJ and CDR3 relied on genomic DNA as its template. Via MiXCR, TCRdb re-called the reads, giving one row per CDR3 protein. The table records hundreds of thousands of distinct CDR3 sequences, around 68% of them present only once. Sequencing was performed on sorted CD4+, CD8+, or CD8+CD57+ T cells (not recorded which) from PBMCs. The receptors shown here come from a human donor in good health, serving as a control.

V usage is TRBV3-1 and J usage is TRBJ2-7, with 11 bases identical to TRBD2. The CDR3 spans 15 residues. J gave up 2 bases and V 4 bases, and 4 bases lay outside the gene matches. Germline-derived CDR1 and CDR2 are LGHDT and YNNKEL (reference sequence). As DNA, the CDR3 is TGTGCCAGCAGCCCCACTAGCGGGAGTCCCTACGAGCAGTACTTC. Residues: CASSPTSGSPYEQYF.

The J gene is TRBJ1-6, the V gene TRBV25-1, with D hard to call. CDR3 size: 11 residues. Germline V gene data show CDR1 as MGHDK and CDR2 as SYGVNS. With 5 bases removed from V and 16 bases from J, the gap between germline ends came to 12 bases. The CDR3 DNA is TGTGCCAGCAGTTGGACCGATATACTCCACTTT. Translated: CASSWTDILHF.

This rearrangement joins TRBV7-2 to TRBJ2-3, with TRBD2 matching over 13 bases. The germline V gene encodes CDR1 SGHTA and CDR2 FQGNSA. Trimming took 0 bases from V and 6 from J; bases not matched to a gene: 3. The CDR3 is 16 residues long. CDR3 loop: CASSLARTSGGDTQYF. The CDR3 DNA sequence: TGTGCCAGCAGCTTAGCCCGGACTAGCGGGGGTGATACGCAGTATTTT.

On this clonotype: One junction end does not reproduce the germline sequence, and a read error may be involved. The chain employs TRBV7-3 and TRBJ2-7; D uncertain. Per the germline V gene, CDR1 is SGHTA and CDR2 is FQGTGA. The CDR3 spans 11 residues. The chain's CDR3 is CASSGRPAENF. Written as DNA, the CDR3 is TGTGCCAGCAGCGGACGGCCAGCAGAAAACTTC.

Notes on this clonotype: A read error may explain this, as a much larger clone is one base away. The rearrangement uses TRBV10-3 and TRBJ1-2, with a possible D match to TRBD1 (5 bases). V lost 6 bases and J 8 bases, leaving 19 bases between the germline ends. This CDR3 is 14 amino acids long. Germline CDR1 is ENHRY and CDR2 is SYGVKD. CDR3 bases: TGTGCCATCAGGGTCGGGACGACCGAGGGGGGCTACACCTTC. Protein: CAIRVGTTEGGYTF.

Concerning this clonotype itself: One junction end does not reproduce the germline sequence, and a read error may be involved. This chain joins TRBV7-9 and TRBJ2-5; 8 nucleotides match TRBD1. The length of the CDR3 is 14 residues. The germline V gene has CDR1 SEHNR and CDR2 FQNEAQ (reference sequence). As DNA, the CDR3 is TGTGCCAGCAGCTTGTGGACAGGGAGTGAGAGAAACTATTTC. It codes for CASSLWTGSERNYF.

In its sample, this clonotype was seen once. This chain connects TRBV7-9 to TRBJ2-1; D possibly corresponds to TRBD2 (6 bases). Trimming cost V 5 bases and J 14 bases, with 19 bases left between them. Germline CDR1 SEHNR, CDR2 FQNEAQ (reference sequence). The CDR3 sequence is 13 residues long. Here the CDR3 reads CASSPTGVGTEFF. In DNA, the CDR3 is TGTGCCAGCAGCCCGACGGGGGTCGGTACGGAGTTCTTC.

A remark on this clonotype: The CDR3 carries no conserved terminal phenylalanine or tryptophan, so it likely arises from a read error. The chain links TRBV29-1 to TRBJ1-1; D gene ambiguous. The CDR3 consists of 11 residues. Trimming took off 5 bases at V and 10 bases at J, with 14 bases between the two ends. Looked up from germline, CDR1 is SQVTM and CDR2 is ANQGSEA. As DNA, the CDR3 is TGCAGCGTTCAGCGGGGAGCCACAGCTTTCTAT. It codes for CSVQRGATAFY.

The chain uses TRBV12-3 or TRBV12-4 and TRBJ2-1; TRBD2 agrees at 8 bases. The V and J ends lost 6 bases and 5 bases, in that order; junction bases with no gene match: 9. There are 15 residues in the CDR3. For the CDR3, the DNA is TGTGCCAGCAGGACGGGGGGGAGCACAAACAATGAGCAGTTCTTC. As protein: CASRTGGSTNNEQFF.

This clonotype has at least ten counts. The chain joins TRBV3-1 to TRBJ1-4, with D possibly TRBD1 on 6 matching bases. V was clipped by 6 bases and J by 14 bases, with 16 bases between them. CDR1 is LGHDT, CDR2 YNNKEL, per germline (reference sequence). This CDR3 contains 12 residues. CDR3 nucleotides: TGTGCCAGCAGGTCGCTCGTGGGGGCCCTGTTTTTT. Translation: CASRSLVGALFF.

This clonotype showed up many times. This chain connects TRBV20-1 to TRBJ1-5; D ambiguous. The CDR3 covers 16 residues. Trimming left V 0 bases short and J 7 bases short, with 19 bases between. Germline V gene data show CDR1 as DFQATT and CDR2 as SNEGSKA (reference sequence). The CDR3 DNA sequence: TGCAGTGCTAGAGATACTATGAGTGAGGGAGGACAGCCCCAGCATTTT. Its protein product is CSARDTMSEGGQPQHF.

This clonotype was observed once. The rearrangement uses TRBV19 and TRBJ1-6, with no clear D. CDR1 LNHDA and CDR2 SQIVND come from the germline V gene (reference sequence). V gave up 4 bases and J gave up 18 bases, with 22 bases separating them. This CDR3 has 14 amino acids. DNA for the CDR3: TGTGCCAGTAGTACAGGATCAGTAGATTCAGCCCACCACTTT. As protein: CASSTGSVDSAHHF. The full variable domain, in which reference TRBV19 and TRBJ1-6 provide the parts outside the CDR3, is DGGITQSPKYLFRKEGQNVTLSCEQNLNHDAMYWYRQDPGQGLRLIYYSQIVNDFQKGDIAEGYSVSREKKESFPLTVTSAQKNPTAFYLCASSTGSVDSAHHFGNGTRLTVT.

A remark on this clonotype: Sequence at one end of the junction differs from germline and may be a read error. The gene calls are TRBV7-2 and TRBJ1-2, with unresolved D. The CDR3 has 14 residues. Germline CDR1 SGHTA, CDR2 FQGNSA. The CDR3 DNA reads TGTGCCAGCAGCGCCTCGACTATGGAGACCCAGTACATCTTC. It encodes CASSASTMETQYIF.

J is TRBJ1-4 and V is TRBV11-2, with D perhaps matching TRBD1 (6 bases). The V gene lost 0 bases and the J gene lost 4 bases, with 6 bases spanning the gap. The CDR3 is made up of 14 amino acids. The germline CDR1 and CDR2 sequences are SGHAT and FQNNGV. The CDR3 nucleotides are TGTGCCAGCAGCTTAGAACAGGGTAATGAAAAACTGTTTTTT. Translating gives CASSLEQGNEKLFF. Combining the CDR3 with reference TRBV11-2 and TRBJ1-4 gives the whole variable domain EAGVAQSPRYKIIEKRQSVAFWCNPISGHATLYWYQQILGQGPKLLIQFQNNGVVDDSQLPKDRFSAERLKGVDSTLKIQPAKLEDSAVYLCASSLEQGNEKLFFGSGTQLSVL.

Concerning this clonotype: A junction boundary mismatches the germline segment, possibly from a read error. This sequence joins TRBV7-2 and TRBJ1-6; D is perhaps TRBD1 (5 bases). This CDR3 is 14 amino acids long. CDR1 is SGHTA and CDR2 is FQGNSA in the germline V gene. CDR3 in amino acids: CASSLGRADSPLHF. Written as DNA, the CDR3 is TGTGCCAGCAGCTTAGGCAGGGCCGATTCACCTCTCCACTTT. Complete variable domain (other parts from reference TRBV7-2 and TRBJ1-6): GAGVSQSPSNKVTEKGKDVELRCDPISGHTALYWYRQSLGQGLEFLIYFQGNSAPDKSGLPSDRFSAERTGGSVSTLTIQRTQQEDSAVYLCASSLGRADSPLHFGNGTRLTVT.

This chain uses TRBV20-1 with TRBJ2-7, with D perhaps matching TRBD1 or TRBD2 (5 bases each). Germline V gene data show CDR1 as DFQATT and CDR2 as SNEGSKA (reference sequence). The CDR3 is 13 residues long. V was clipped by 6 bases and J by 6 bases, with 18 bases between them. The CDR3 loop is CSAIERGTFEQYF. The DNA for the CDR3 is TGCAGTGCGATTGAGAGGGGCACCTTCGAGCAGTACTTC.

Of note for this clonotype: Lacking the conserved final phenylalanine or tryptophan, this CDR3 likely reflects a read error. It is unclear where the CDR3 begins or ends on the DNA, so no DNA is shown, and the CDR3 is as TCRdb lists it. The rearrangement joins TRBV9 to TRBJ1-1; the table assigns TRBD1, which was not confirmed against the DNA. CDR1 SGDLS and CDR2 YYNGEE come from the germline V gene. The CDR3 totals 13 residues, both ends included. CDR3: CASSLETGVGNYV.

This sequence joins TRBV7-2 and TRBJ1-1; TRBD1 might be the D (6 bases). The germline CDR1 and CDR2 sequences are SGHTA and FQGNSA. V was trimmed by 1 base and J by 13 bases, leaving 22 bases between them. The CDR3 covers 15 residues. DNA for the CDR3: TGTGCCAGCAGCTTAGTTCAGGGGTCGTACGAGGAGTATTTCTTT. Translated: CASSLVQGSYEEYFF.

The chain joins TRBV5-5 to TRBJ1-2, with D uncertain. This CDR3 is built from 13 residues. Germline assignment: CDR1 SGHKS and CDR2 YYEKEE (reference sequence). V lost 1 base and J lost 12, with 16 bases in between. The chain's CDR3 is CASSLTALGGHTF. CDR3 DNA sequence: TGTGCCAGCAGCTTGACTGCGCTGGGAGGCCACACCTTC.

The CDR3 DNA follows: TGTGCCACCACACCACAGGGCCCCTCCTACAATGAGCAGTTCTTC. Its translation: CATTPQGPSYNEQFF. The chain recombines TRBV6-5 with TRBJ2-1, with TRBD1 as a possible D gene (6 bases). V lost 10 bases and J 0 bases, leaving 16 bases between the germline ends. Germline V CDR1 and CDR2: MNHEY, SVGAGI. There are 15 residues in the CDR3.